This TCR beta chain was identified during a study of brain T cells in children with intractable seizures. Study-wide results and caveats: Pre- and post-surgery blood differed in depth, so pre-surgery absences may be undersampling.

On this clone itself: Its antigen is still unknown.

Sequencing was performed with immunoSEQ multiplex PCR; in TCRdb, only in-frame clones are kept and a portion is missing. The sample holds about 320,000 clones, more than 85% seen once. Regarding time point: blood from clinic visit 5 months post-surgery; TSC patient then seizure free. Only cases whose brain tissue showed the highest T cell transcript signatures were sequenced. At least one anti-epileptic drug was given before surgery. This receptor was taken from a boy under two years old with tuberous sclerosis and intractable seizures. The sequencing here drew on peripheral blood, taken more than 4 months after surgery.

The chain's CDR3 is CASSPGLAGVGAYNEQFF. The DNA for the CDR3 is TGTGCCAGCAGCCCTGGACTAGCGGGAGTTGGGGCCTACAATGAGCAGTTCTTC. The V call is TRBV5-8, the J call TRBJ2-1, with 13 nucleotides matching TRBD2. J gave up 2 bases and V 4 bases, and 9 bases lay outside the gene matches. CDR1 and CDR2 from the germline V gene are SGHTS and YDEGEE. This CDR3 spans 18 amino acids.